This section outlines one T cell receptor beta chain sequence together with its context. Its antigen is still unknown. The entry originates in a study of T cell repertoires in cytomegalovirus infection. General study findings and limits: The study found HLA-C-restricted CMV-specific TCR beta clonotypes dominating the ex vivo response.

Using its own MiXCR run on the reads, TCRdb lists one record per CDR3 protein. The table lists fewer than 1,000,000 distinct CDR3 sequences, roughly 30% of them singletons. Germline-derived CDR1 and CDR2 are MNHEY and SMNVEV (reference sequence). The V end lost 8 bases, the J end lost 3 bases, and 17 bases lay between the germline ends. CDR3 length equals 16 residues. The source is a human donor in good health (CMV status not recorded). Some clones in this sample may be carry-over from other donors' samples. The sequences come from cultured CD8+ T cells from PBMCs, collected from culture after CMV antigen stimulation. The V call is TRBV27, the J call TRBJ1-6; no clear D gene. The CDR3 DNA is TGTGCCAGCGGACTCCGGAGGGCCAGCTATAATTCACCCCTCCACTTT. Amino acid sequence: CASGLRRASYNSPLHF.